This is a list of T cell receptor beta chains from one sample in a study of blood T cell repertoires in COVID-19. Sequencing used immunoSEQ multiplex PCR; TCRdb keeps in-frame clones, though not all of them. The sample lists under 350,000 clones; about 86% were seen once. Sequencing used PBMCs or T cells enriched from blood (not recorded which). All receptors derive from a woman aged 40 to 50 with acute COVID-19. Both conserved end residues are part of each CDR3. The order of the fields is J gene, D gene, clone size, V gene, CDR3 protein, CDR3 DNA. A D gene is named only where the DNA matches it firmly. Expanded clones are given a class, and other clones once, few, many or no size at all.

J: TRBJ2-2
D: .
size: .
V: TRBV5-1
CDR3: CASSFGWTANTGELFF
DNA: TGCGCCAGCAGCTTCGGTTGGACAGCGAACACCGGGGAGCTGTTTTTT

J: TRBJ2-2
D: TRBD2
size: .
V: TRBV7-2
CDR3: CASSLGGGARGGELFF
DNA: TGTGCCAGCAGCTTGGGCGGGGGGGCCCGTGGCGGGGAGCTGTTTTTT

J: TRBJ1-5
D: .
size: .
V: TRBV6-2/TRBV6-3
CDR3: CASSLSGGAQHF
DNA: TGTGCCAGCAGTCTCTCGGGTGGAGCCCAGCATTTT

J: TRBJ1-4
D: .
size: .
V: TRBV21-1
CDR3: CASSKVRRTLGEKLFF
DNA: TGTGCCAGCAGCAAAGTTCGGCGGACTTTAGGGGAAAAACTGTTTTTT

J: TRBJ2-1
D: .
size: .
V: TRBV7-3
CDR3: CASNPTRGLSYNEQFF
DNA: TGTGCCAGCAACCCGACTAGGGGCTTATCCTACAATGAGCAGTTCTTC

J: TRBJ1-2
D: .
size: .
V: TRBV21-1
CDR3: CASSKVWWGENNYGYTF
DNA: TGTGCCAGCAGCAAAGTTTGGTGGGGGGAAAATAACTATGGCTACACCTTC

J: TRBJ2-3
D: .
size: .
V: TRBV19
CDR3: CASSINRLEADTQYF
DNA: TGTGCCAGTAGTATAAATCGGCTGGAGGCAGATACGCAGTATTTT

J: TRBJ1-5
D: .
size: .
V: TRBV6-1
CDR3: CASSGPGADSNQPQHF
DNA: TGTGCCAGCAGTGGTCCTGGGGCCGATAGCAATCAGCCCCAGCATTTT

J: TRBJ1-1
D: .
size: .
V: TRBV10-3
CDR3: CAISESGSMNTEAFF
DNA: TGTGCCATCAGTGAATCAGGATCGATGAACACTGAAGCTTTCTTT

J: TRBJ1-1
D: .
size: few
V: TRBV6-5
CDR3: CASSYRGVSGNTEAFF
DNA: TGTGCCAGCAGTTACCGGGGGGTGTCAGGGAACACTGAAGCTTTCTTT

J: TRBJ1-2
D: .
size: .
V: TRBV9
CDR3: CASSVGAGANYGYTF
DNA: TGTGCCAGCAGCGTAGGAGCTGGAGCTAACTATGGCTACACCTTC

J: TRBJ2-2
D: .
size: few
V: TRBV3-1/TRBV3-2
CDR3: CASSHWGSSTNTGELFF
DNA: TGTGCCAGCAGCCATTGGGGCTCCTCGACGAACACCGGGGAGCTGTTTTTT

J: TRBJ2-7
D: .
size: few
V: TRBV27
CDR3: CASSLSSRGSDYEQYF
DNA: TGTGCCAGCAGTTTATCGTCACGGGGGTCAGACTACGAGCAGTACTTC

J: TRBJ2-6
D: TRBD1
size: .
V: TRBV6-5
CDR3: CASSYWTGSGANVLTF
DNA: TGTGCCAGCAGTTACTGGACAGGGTCTGGGGCCAACGTCCTGACTTTC

J: TRBJ1-3
D: .
size: .
V: TRBV15
CDR3: CATSRDPGSGNTIYF
DNA: TGTGCCACCAGCAGAGATCCGGGGTCCGGAAACACCATATATTTT

J: TRBJ2-7
D: .
size: .
V: TRBV28
CDR3: CASRALGMGGYEQYF
DNA: TGTGCCAGCAGAGCCCTCGGGATGGGAGGCTACGAGCAGTACTTC

J: TRBJ2-2
D: TRBD2
size: .
V: TRBV4-3
CDR3: CASSPGLAGGPDTGELFF
DNA: TGCGCCAGCAGCCCGGGACTAGCGGGGGGGCCGGACACCGGGGAGCTGTTTTTT

J: TRBJ2-7
D: .
size: .
V: TRBV4-1
CDR3: CASSQSGTGAKEQYF
DNA: TGCGCCAGCAGCCAAAGCGGGACGGGGGCTAAAGAGCAGTACTTC

J: TRBJ2-2
D: TRBD2
size: .
V: TRBV19
CDR3: CASSIVPPAGAGELFF
DNA: TGTGCCAGTAGTATAGTTCCTCCAGCGGGAGCCGGGGAGCTGTTTTTT

J: TRBJ1-3
D: .
size: .
V: TRBV18
CDR3: CASSPAAASGNTIYF
DNA: TGTGCCAGCTCACCAGCGGCAGCCTCTGGAAACACCATATATTTT

J: TRBJ1-1
D: .
size: .
V: TRBV5-6
CDR3: CASSLAEGRTEAFF
DNA: TGTGCCAGCAGCTTAGCGGAGGGGAGGACTGAAGCTTTCTTT

J: TRBJ1-1
D: TRBD1
size: .
V: TRBV3-1/TRBV3-2
CDR3: CASSTRTGIMNTEAFF
DNA: TGTGCCAGCAGCACCCGGACAGGGATCATGAACACTGAAGCTTTCTTT

J: TRBJ2-3
D: .
size: .
V: TRBV9
CDR3: CASSVAGVWTDTQYF
DNA: TGTGCCAGCAGCGTAGCCGGGGTCTGGACAGATACGCAGTATTTT

J: TRBJ1-5
D: .
size: few
V: TRBV28
CDR3: CASSFGYDQPQHF
DNA: TGTGCCAGCAGTTTCGGGTACGATCAGCCCCAGCATTTT

J: TRBJ2-1
D: .
size: .
V: TRBV12-3/TRBV12-4
CDR3: CATTRNEQFF
DNA: TGTGCCACCACCAGGAATGAGCAGTTCTTC

J: TRBJ2-6
D: .
size: .
V: TRBV7-2
CDR3: CASSLALRSGANVLTF
DNA: TGTGCCAGCAGCTTAGCGCTCCGGTCCGGGGCCAACGTCCTGACTTTC

J: TRBJ2-7
D: .
size: once
V: TRBV5-4
CDR3: CASSLRAGIAYEQYF
DNA: TGTGCCAGCAGCTTGCGAGCAGGGATCGCCTACGAGCAGTACTTC

J: TRBJ1-2
D: .
size: once
V: TRBV12-5
CDR3: CASGLITGNLGDHSGYTF
DNA: TGTGCTAGTGGTTTGATAACAGGGAATCTAGGGGACCACTCAGGCTACACCTTC

J: TRBJ1-2
D: .
size: .
V: TRBV19
CDR3: CASSSYYGYTF
DNA: TGTGCCAGTAGTTCATACTATGGCTACACCTTC

J: TRBJ1-5
D: .
size: .
V: TRBV6-4
CDR3: CASRGHSSNQPQHF
DNA: TGTGCCAGCAGGGGACACTCTAGCAATCAGCCCCAGCATTTT

J: TRBJ1-1
D: .
size: .
V: TRBV5-1
CDR3: CASVPSAGFMNTEAFF
DNA: TGCGCCAGCGTTCCGTCGGCAGGGTTTATGAACACTGAAGCTTTCTTT

J: TRBJ2-7
D: TRBD2
size: .
V: TRBV2
CDR3: CAGSGAGPYEQYF
DNA: TGTGCCGGAAGCGGGGCAGGGCCCTACGAGCAGTACTTC

J: TRBJ2-2
D: .
size: .
V: TRBV6-2/TRBV6-3
CDR3: CASSPLKKGLNTGELFF
DNA: TGTGCCAGCAGTCCCCTTAAGAAGGGGCTGAACACCGGGGAGCTGTTTTTT

J: TRBJ2-2
D: TRBD1
size: .
V: TRBV3-1/TRBV3-2
CDR3: CASSQTDRGPLLGTGELFF
DNA: TGTGCCAGCAGCCAGACGGACAGGGGACCACTTTTGGGCACCGGGGAGCTGTTTTTT

J: TRBJ1-5
D: TRBD1
size: .
V: TRBV9
CDR3: CASSVTGTGNQPQHF
DNA: TGTGCCAGCAGCGTAACCGGGACAGGCAATCAGCCCCAGCATTTT

J: TRBJ2-1
D: .
size: .
V: TRBV4-3
CDR3: CASSQVISSYNEQFF
DNA: TGCGCCAGCAGCCAAGTTATTAGCTCCTACAATGAGCAGTTCTTC

J: TRBJ2-5
D: TRBD2
size: .
V: TRBV28
CDR3: CASSLKTFSGTLETQYF
DNA: TGTGCCAGCAGTTTGAAGACGTTCAGCGGGACTCTAGAGACCCAGTACTTC

J: TRBJ2-5
D: TRBD2
size: once
V: TRBV7-8
CDR3: CASSQTERGFQETQYF
DNA: TGTGCCAGCAGCCAGACGGAGCGGGGGTTCCAAGAGACCCAGTACTTC

J: TRBJ1-3
D: TRBD1
size: .
V: TRBV18
CDR3: CASSPQGALLTGNTIYF
DNA: TGTGCCAGCTCTCCACAGGGGGCATTACTCACTGGAAACACCATATATTTT

J: TRBJ1-3
D: TRBD1
size: .
V: TRBV19
CDR3: CASSHGTGILYSGNTIYF
DNA: TGTGCCAGTAGTCACGGGACAGGTATCCTCTACTCTGGAAACACCATATATTTT